This T cell receptor (beta chain) was retrieved from a study of blood T cells in healthy people across ages. General study points: Lack of knowledge of donor CMV status possibly confounded expanded clonotype changes. More naive CD4+ cells and higher diversity were found in long-lived than in aged donors.

As for this clonotype: What it binds is not known.

Alongside a J-beta primer mix, a sample-barcoded 5' primer served in a second PCR lasting about 7 to 11 cycles. Every molecule of cDNA carried a tag from a template-switch adaptor with 12 random nucleotides. Each CDR3 protein is one row after TCRdb ran MiXCR on the 5' RACE reads. Of over a million distinct CDR3 sequences detected, approximately 39% appear once; the ten largest clones hold around 4%. Sequencing was carried out using blood. The sequence derives from a woman aged 18-29 years in good health.

This chain's CDR3 is CASSGRDRGFHEQYF. Written as DNA, the CDR3 is TGTGCAAGTAGTGGGAGGGACAGGGGGTTCCACGAGCAGTACTTC. The chain combines TRBV7-8 with TRBJ2-7; TRBD1 aligns across 11 bases. The length of the CDR3 is 15 residues. Per the germline V gene, CDR1 is SGHVS and CDR2 is FQNEAQ.